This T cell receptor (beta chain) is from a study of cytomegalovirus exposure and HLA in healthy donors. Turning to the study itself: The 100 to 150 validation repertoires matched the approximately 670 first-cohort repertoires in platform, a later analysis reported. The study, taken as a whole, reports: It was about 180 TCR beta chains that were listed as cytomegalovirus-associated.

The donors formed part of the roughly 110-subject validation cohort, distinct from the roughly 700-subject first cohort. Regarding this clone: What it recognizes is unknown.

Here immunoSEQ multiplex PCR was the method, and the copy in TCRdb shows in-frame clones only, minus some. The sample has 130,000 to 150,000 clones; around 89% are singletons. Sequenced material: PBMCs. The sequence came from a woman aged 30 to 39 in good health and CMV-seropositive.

In nucleotides, the CDR3 is TGTGCCAGCAGCTTATCAGGGGTCTATGGCTACACCTTC. Its translation is CASSLSGVYGYTF. The chain recombines TRBV11-2 with TRBJ1-2, with a possible D match to TRBD1 (6 bases). The CDR3 runs 13 residues. Trimming left V 2 bases short and J 4 bases short, with 8 bases between. Per the germline V gene, CDR1 is SGHAT and CDR2 is FQNNGV. The whole variable domain, remainder taken from reference TRBV11-2 and TRBJ1-2, is EAGVAQSPRYKIIEKRQSVAFWCNPISGHATLYWYQQILGQGPKLLIQFQNNGVVDDSQLPKDRFSAERLKGVDSTLKIQPAKLEDSAVYLCASSLSGVYGYTFGSGTRLTVV.